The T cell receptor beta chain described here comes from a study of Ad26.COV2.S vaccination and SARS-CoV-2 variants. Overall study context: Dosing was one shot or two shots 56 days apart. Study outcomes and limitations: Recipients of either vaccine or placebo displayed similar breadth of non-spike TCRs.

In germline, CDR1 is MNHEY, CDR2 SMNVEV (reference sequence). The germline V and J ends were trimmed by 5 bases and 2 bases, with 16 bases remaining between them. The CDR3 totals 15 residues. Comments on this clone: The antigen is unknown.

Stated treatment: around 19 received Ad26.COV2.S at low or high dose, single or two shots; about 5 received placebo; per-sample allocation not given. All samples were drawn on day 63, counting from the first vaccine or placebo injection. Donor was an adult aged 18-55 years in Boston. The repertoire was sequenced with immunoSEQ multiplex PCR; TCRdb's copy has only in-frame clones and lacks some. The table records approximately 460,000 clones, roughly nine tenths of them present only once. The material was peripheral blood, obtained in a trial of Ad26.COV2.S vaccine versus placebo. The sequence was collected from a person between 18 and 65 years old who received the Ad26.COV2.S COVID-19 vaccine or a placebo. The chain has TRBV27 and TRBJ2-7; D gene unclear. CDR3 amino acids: CASSPWESFPYEQYF. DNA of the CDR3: TGTGCCAGCAGTCCGTGGGAATCCTTTCCCTACGAGCAGTACTTC.